The clone carrying this T cell receptor beta chain was found once. The data stem from a study of control samples from healthy donors and cancer patients. The table came from immunoSEQ multiplex PCR; TCRdb's copy has only in-frame clones and leaves some out. There are 50,000 to 75,000 clones in the sample; around 87% occur only once, and approximately 5.9% lies in the top ten. This TCR was recovered from a man in his sixties with colorectal cancer. What was sequenced was PBMCs.

The CDR3 loop reads CASSPLAGAGDTQYF. The CDR3 DNA reads TGTGCCAGCAGCCCTCTAGCGGGGGCTGGGGATACGCAGTATTTT. V is TRBV28 and J is TRBJ2-3, with 10 bases that match TRBD2. The CDR3 sequence is 15 residues long. Germline values: CDR1 MDHEN, CDR2 SYDVKM. V lost 6 bases and J lost 6; bases outside the gene matches: 9.